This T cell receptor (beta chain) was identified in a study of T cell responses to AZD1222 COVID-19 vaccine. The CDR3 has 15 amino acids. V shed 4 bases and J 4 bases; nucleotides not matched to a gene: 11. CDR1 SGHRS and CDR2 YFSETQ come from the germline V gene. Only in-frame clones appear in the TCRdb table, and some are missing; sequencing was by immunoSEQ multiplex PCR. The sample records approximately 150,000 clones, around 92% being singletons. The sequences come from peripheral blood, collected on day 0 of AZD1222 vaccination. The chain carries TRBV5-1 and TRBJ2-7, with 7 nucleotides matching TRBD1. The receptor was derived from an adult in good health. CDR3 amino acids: CASSPNPRGMYEQYF. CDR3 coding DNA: TGCGCCAGCAGCCCCAACCCCAGGGGGATGTACGAGCAGTACTTC.